What follows describes a single T cell receptor beta chain. Its cognate antigen is unknown. Deep level was the assay's run setting. Profiled with immunoSEQ multiplex PCR; TCRdb holds only in-frame clones, not every one. In the table there are 950,000 to 1,100,000 clones, approximately 80% of which are singletons. The data originate from a study of shared clonotypes between healthy human individuals. Study details: Three CD4 naive, three CD4 memory, two CD8 naive and one CD8 memory plate were used per donor.

Study-wide results and caveats: Non-shared clonotypes had lower generation probabilities than clonotypes shared by all four sorted-subset donors. What rarefaction showed was incomplete sorted-subset sequencing despite large depth.

The V end was cut by 4 bases, the J end by 4 bases, with 17 bases between. The CDR3 consists of 16 residues. Per the germline V gene, CDR1 is LNHDA and CDR2 is SQIVND (reference sequence). This TCR was sampled from a man younger than 30 in good health. Some clones in this sample may be carry-over from other donors' samples. V and J are TRBV19 and TRBJ2-1, with D maybe TRBD1 (5 bases). Sequencing used memory CD4+ T cells from PBMCs. Subset meaning: CD45RA-negative fraction. In nucleotides, the CDR3 is TGTGCCAGTAGTACAGGGCGGACGAACCGGTACAATGAGCAGTTCTTC. This encodes CASSTGRTNRYNEQFF.